The present T cell receptor beta chain was sequenced within a study of T cell repertoires in ileal Crohn's disease. In the study overall: Patients had a median approximately 7.2-year disease duration, and less than 40% were active smokers.

Profiled with immunoSEQ multiplex PCR; TCRdb holds only in-frame clones, not every one. The sample includes approximately 14,000 clones, roughly three quarters of them seen just once. Time point here: neoterminal ileum biopsy at postoperative endoscopy, about 6 months after surgery. Included were adult ileal or ileocolonic Crohn's patients indicated for ileocolonic resection. Germline assignment: CDR1 LGHNA and CDR2 YSLEER. CDR3 length equals 13 residues. V lost 0 bases to trimming and J lost 6 bases, with 6 bases between them. Sequenced: ileal tissue. The source of this sequence is an adult with Crohn's disease. The J gene is TRBJ1-5, the V gene TRBV4-3; a weak D match, TRBD1 (5 bases). Here the CDR3 reads CASSQDRVQPQHF. As DNA, the CDR3 is TGCGCCAGCAGCCAAGACAGGGTTCAGCCCCAGCATTTT.